The 32 T cell receptor beta chains given below trace back to one sample, sequenced in a study of blood T cell repertoires in COVID-19. Clones were read by immunoSEQ multiplex PCR, and TCRdb kept only the in-frame ones, dropping some. The table includes over 45,000 clones, about nine tenths detected once. The sequenced sample was peripheral blood. Receptors were obtained from a man aged 70-80 years with acute or convalescent COVID-19.

This chain uses TRBV2 with TRBJ1-5; D not resolved. Trimming took off 1 base at V and 6 bases at J, with 13 bases between the two ends. CDR1 is SNHLY and CDR2 is FYNNEI in the germline V gene. The CDR3 spans 15 residues. This chain's CDR3 is CASSEGRNEFQPQHF. The CDR3 DNA reads as TGTGCCAGCAGTGAAGGTCGCAATGAGTTTCAGCCCCAGCATTTT.

The rearrangement links TRBV28 to TRBJ2-2, with 8 positions matching TRBD1. CDR3 length: 15 residues. J lost 2 bases, V lost 4 bases, and 3 bases had no gene match. The V gene's germline CDR1 is MDHEN and CDR2 SYDVKM. The chain's CDR3 is CASSYDRGNTGELFF. Here the CDR3 DNA reads TGTGCCAGCAGTTACGACAGGGGCAACACCGGGGAGCTGTTTTTT.

The chain is built from TRBV6-6 and TRBJ2-7, with D possibly matching TRBD1 (6 bases). The CDR3 extends over 14 amino acids. Germline CDR1 is MNHNY and CDR2 is SVGAGI (reference sequence). Trimming left V 6 bases short and J 0 bases short, with 12 bases between. The CDR3 region has the DNA TGTGCCAGCAGCTCTTTGGGGGCCTCCTACGAGCAGTACTTC. Translated, it gives CASSSLGASYEQYF.

The gene calls are TRBV30 and TRBJ1-4, with 9 bases matching TRBD1. V dropped 4 bases and J dropped 4; count of bases not matched to a gene: 4. Germline assignment: CDR1 GTSNPN and CDR2 SVGIG (reference sequence). This CDR3 is 14 amino acids long. The CDR3: CAWTQGAVNEKLFF. As DNA, the CDR3 is TGTGCCTGGACACAGGGGGCGGTTAATGAAAAACTGTTTTTT.

The chain has TRBV5-1 and TRBJ1-1, with unresolved D. The CDR3 is made up of 16 amino acids. V was clipped by 1 base and J by 5 bases, with 18 bases between them. Germline V gene data show CDR1 as SGHRS and CDR2 as YFSETQ. CDR3 nucleotide sequence: TGCGCCAGCAGCTTGTTAGCGCTTTTGGCTAATACTGAAGCTTTCTTT. Translation gives CASSLLALLANTEAFF.

The V call is TRBV19, the J call TRBJ1-5; D is perhaps TRBD1 (5 bases). This CDR3 has 13 residues. From germline, CDR1 is LNHDA and CDR2 SQIVND (reference sequence). V was cut by 3 bases and J by 6 bases, with 9 bases left in between. CDR3 residues: CASSIREGQPQHF. The CDR3 nucleotides read TGTGCCAGTAGTATCAGGGAGGGTCAGCCCCAGCATTTT.

The rearrangement uses TRBV19 and TRBJ2-1, with 8 nucleotides matching TRBD2. The length of the CDR3 is 15 residues. Germline V gives CDR1 LNHDA, CDR2 SQIVND (reference sequence). Unmatched junction bases numbered 10, after V lost 9 bases and J lost 3 bases. As DNA, the CDR3 is TGTGCCAGCACGAGGTCCGGGACTAGCTACAATGAGCAGTTCTTC. This encodes CASTRSGTSYNEQFF.

The chain joins TRBV7-2 to TRBJ2-5, with no clear D. With 1 base removed from V and 5 bases from J, the gap between germline ends came to 8 bases. The CDR3 has 13 amino acids. CDR1 SGHTA and CDR2 FQGNSA come from the germline V gene. The CDR3 sequence: CASSLGQVETQYF. In DNA, the CDR3 is TGTGCCAGCAGCTTAGGTCAGGTGGAGACCCAGTACTTC.

The chain couples TRBV11-2 to TRBJ1-5, with 7 bases aligning to TRBD1. Trimming removed 1 base from V and 3 bases from J; junction bases left unmatched: 3. There are 15 residues in the CDR3. Per the germline V gene, CDR1 is SGHAT and CDR2 is FQNNGV. This CDR3 reads CASSLGQGYNQPQHF. DNA of the CDR3: TGTGCCAGCAGCTTAGGACAGGGATACAATCAGCCCCAGCATTTT.

The chain recombines TRBV7-2 with TRBJ1-4; 8 bases match TRBD1. Germline CDR1 is SGHTA and CDR2 is FQGNSA. The CDR3 covers 16 residues. Losses at the gene ends were 5 bases for V and 3 bases for J; bases not matched to a gene: 8. As DNA, the CDR3 is TGTGCCAGCAGCGCGTACCCGGGACAGGCTAATGAAAAACTGTTTTTT. Its translation: CASSAYPGQANEKLFF.

This chain joins TRBV5-1 and TRBJ2-2; tentative D call: TRBD1 (5 bases). The CDR3 contains 16 residues. V lost 2 bases and J 0 bases, leaving 11 bases between the germline ends. Germline V gene lookup returns CDR1 SGHRS and CDR2 YFSETQ. This chain's CDR3 is CASSFRGRANTGELFF. As DNA, the CDR3 is TGCGCCAGCAGCTTTAGGGGAAGGGCGAACACCGGGGAGCTGTTTTTT.

The CDR3 loop is CASSYPTAGNTIYF. In nucleotides, the CDR3 is TGTGCCAGCAGCTACCCCACGGCTGGAAACACCATATATTTT. The chain combines TRBV5-6 with TRBJ1-3, with no clear D. The CDR3 totals 14 residues. Germline V CDR1 and CDR2: SGHDT, YYEEEE. Between the trimmed V and J ends, which lost 3 bases and 2 bases, there was a span of 9 bases. The variable domain in full, completed from reference TRBV5-6 and TRBJ1-3, reads DAGVTQSPTHLIKTRGQQVTLRCSPKSGHDTVSWYQQALGQGPQFIFQYYEEEERQRGNFPDRFSGHQFPNYSSELNVNALLLGDSALYLCASSYPTAGNTIYFGEGSWLTVV.

The V and J genes are TRBV7-9 and TRBJ1-6; D perhaps matches TRBD1 (5 bases). V was cut by 5 bases and J by 9 bases, with 8 bases left in between. The germline V gene has CDR1 SEHNR and CDR2 FQNEAQ (reference sequence). CDR3 length equals 12 residues. The CDR3, as DNA: TGTGCCAGCAGCCCCGGGGGTTCACCCCTCCACTTT. It is translated as CASSPGGSPLHF.

The chain couples TRBV18 to TRBJ1-1; the D gene is possibly TRBD1 (6 bases). This CDR3 is built from 14 residues. The germline gives CDR1 KGHSH, CDR2 LQKENI. V was pared by 3 bases and J by 1 base, with 9 bases between. CDR3: CASSPSTGNTEAFF. CDR3 coding DNA: TGTGCCAGCTCACCTTCGACAGGGAACACTGAAGCTTTCTTT. Full variable domain (outside the CDR3, taken from reference TRBV18 and TRBJ1-1): NAGVMQNPRHLVRRRGQEARLRCSPMKGHSHVYWYRQLPEEGLKFMVYLQKENIIDESGMPKERFSAEFPKEGPSILRIQQVVRGDSAAYFCASSPSTGNTEAFFGQGTRLTVV.

The genes are TRBV2 and TRBJ2-1, with 10 bases matching TRBD2. Germline CDR1 reads SNHLY; CDR2 reads FYNNEI. Unmatched junction bases numbered 10, after V lost 5 bases and J lost 9 bases. The CDR3 has 15 amino acids. The CDR3 loop reads CASSPRGIAGGEQFF. In DNA, the CDR3 is TGTGCCAGCAGTCCTAGGGGGATAGCGGGGGGTGAGCAGTTCTTC. The variable domain in full, completed from reference TRBV2 and TRBJ2-1, reads EPEVTQTPSHQVTQMGQEVILRCVPISNHLYFYWYRQILGQKVEFLVSFYNNEISEKSEIFDDQFSVERPDGSNFTLKIRSTKLEDSAMYFCASSPRGIAGGEQFFGPGTRLTVL.

CDR3: CAWSPTQGRLEKLFF. CDR3 sequence (DNA): TGTGCCTGGAGTCCGACGCAGGGGCGGCTGGAAAAACTGTTTTTT. The chain employs TRBV30 and TRBJ1-4; tentatively, D is TRBD1 (6 bases). The CDR3 sequence is 15 residues long. Germline lookup yields CDR1 GTSNPN and CDR2 SVGIG (reference sequence). Trimming left V 2 bases short and J 8 bases short, with 18 bases between.

The V gene is TRBV5-6, the J gene TRBJ2-3; the D is unclear. CDR1 and CDR2 from the germline V gene are SGHDT and YYEEEE. Deletions cut 0 bases from V and 1 base from J, with 12 bases between. The CDR3 contains 16 residues. The CDR3 coding sequence is TGTGCCAGCAGCTTGGTCTCGGGTCTTCGCACAGATACGCAGTATTTT. Its translation is CASSLVSGLRTDTQYF.

V usage is TRBV7-9 and J usage is TRBJ1-2; tentatively, D is TRBD1 (6 bases). This CDR3 spans 14 amino acids. V lost 4 bases and J 0 bases, leaving 9 bases between the germline ends. CDR1 is SEHNR and CDR2 is FQNEAQ in the germline V gene (reference sequence). CDR3 DNA: TGTGCCAGCAGCTCTGGGACATCTAACTATGGCTACACCTTC. It yields the protein CASSSGTSNYGYTF.

The rearrangement uses TRBV7-2 and TRBJ2-5; D may be TRBD2 (5 bases). The V end lost 2 bases, the J end lost 0 bases, and 13 bases lay between the germline ends. The CDR3 runs 16 residues. CDR1 is SGHTA and CDR2 is FQGNSA in the germline V gene. CDR3 DNA sequence: TGTGCCAGCAGCTTAAATCGAGGAGGCTACCAAGAGACCCAGTACTTC. The encoded protein is CASSLNRGGYQETQYF.

V is TRBV15 and J is TRBJ1-1; D is undetermined. The CDR3 covers 15 residues. V was shortened by 0 bases and J by 0 bases, with 8 bases between the two germline ends. CDR1 and CDR2 from the germline V gene are LNHNV and YYDKDF (reference sequence). The CDR3 DNA sequence: TGTGCCACCAGCAGAGATGCGGGGTTGAACACTGAAGCTTTCTTT. It specifies CATSRDAGLNTEAFF.

V gene TRBV29-1 combines with J gene TRBJ1-1; 8 nucleotides line up with TRBD1. The length of the CDR3 is 15 residues. V shed 5 bases, J shed 0 bases, and the junction held 8 bases outside the gene matches. Germline CDR1 is SQVTM and CDR2 is ANQGSEA. CDR3: CSVFDRGNMNTEAFF. The CDR3 DNA follows: TGCAGCGTTTTCGACAGGGGAAACATGAACACTGAAGCTTTCTTT.

The rearrangement links TRBV7-6 to TRBJ2-3; 12 bases line up with TRBD2. The CDR3 extends over 16 amino acids. V shed 3 bases and J 3 bases; nucleotides not matched to a gene: 4. Looked up from germline, CDR1 is SGHVS and CDR2 is FNYEAQ. CDR3 DNA sequence: TGTGCCAGCAGCTTCGGACTAGCGGGGAGAACAGATACGCAGTATTTT. It is translated as CASSFGLAGRTDTQYF.

This clone showed up just a few times. This chain uses TRBV30 with TRBJ1-2; D unclear. Germline CDR1 GTSNPN, CDR2 SVGIG (reference sequence). The length of the CDR3 is 13 residues. Trimming cost V 4 bases and J 8 bases, with 17 bases left between them. CDR3 in DNA: TGTGCCTGGAAAATGGGAGCACAAGAGGGCTACACCTTC. This translates into CAWKMGAQEGYTF.

The CDR3 DNA is TGCGCCAGCAGCCAAGATGGAGACCGGGACACAGATACGCAGTATTTT. This translates into CASSQDGDRDTDTQYF. The chain carries TRBV4-3 and TRBJ2-3, with a weak D call TRBD2 (5 bases). The germline V gene has CDR1 LGHNA and CDR2 YSLEER. The CDR3 sequence is 16 residues long. V lost 0 bases to trimming and J lost 2 bases, with 12 bases between them.

This rearrangement joins TRBV7-9 to TRBJ2-1; possibly TRBD2 for D (7 bases). From germline, CDR1 is SEHNR and CDR2 FQNEAQ (reference sequence). V dropped 1 base and J dropped 4 bases, with 14 bases sitting between them. This CDR3 spans 16 amino acids. The CDR3 bases are TGTGCCAGCAGCTTAGGTGGCGGGGGCCCTTACAATGAGCAGTTCTTC. Translated, it gives CASSLGGGGPYNEQFF.

This clone was observed once. The V gene is TRBV18, the J gene TRBJ2-2; perhaps TRBD2 as D (5 bases). Trimming stripped 4 bases from V and 1 base from J, with 13 bases between. CDR1 is KGHSH, CDR2 LQKENI, per germline. The CDR3 has 16 residues. CDR3: CASSRDYPLNTGELFF. DNA of the CDR3: TGTGCCAGCTCACGCGACTATCCCCTGAACACCGGGGAGCTGTTTTTT.

V and J are TRBV27 and TRBJ1-2, with TRBD1 matching over 7 bases. The CDR3 covers 15 residues. Trimming cost V 5 bases and J 4 bases; bases outside gene matches: 10. From germline, CDR1 is MNHEY and CDR2 SMNVEV (reference sequence). The CDR3 DNA is TGTGCCAGCAGTCCCGGGACAGCTGGTTTCTATGGCTACACCTTC. Its protein is CASSPGTAGFYGYTF.

This clone was observed a handful of times. This rearrangement joins TRBV7-8 to TRBJ1-5, with D tentatively TRBD1 (6 bases). Trimming took 6 bases from V and 4 from J, leaving 13 bases between them. Germline V gene sequence: CDR1 SGHVS, CDR2 FQNEAQ. There are 14 residues in the CDR3. CDR3 sequence: CASRLGRGNQPQHF. CDR3 coding DNA: TGTGCCAGCAGATTGGGCAGGGGTAATCAGCCCCAGCATTTT.

V gene TRBV28 combines with J gene TRBJ1-6; D not certain. The CDR3 consists of 15 residues. V lost 4 bases to trimming and J lost 10 bases, with 17 bases between them. Germline V CDR1 and CDR2: MDHEN, SYDVKM. DNA of the CDR3: TGTGCCAGCAGTTCCCGACTGAACCCCTCGTCACCCCTCCACTTT. Encoded protein: CASSSRLNPSSPLHF.

V and J are TRBV5-1 and TRBJ2-4; TRBD2 agrees at 14 bases. Trimming cost V 3 bases and J 0 bases; bases outside gene matches: 8. The CDR3 sequence is 19 residues long. CDR1 and CDR2 from the germline V gene are SGHRS and YFSETQ. CDR3: CASSSGLAGDILAKNIQYF. The CDR3 nucleotides read TGCGCCAGCAGCTCGGGACTAGCGGGGGATATACTAGCCAAAAACATTCAGTACTTC.

V gene TRBV18 combines with J gene TRBJ1-1; TRBD1 might be the D (6 bases). The CDR3 runs 12 residues. V was pared by 3 bases and J by 7 bases, with 9 bases between. CDR1 is KGHSH and CDR2 is LQKENI in the germline V gene. The CDR3 protein is CASSPHRDEAFF. The CDR3 DNA reads TGTGCCAGCTCACCCCACAGGGATGAAGCTTTCTTT.

The chain is built from TRBV2 and TRBJ1-5; TRBD1 matches at 9 bases. This CDR3 is 17 amino acids long. V was pared by 8 bases and J by 7 bases, with 18 bases of the junction left unmatched. Looked up from germline, CDR1 is SNHLY and CDR2 is FYNNEI. The CDR3 DNA reads TGTGCCAGCTACGGCACAGGGGGCGAAAAGTCTTGCCAGCCCCAGCATTTT. Protein: CASYGTGGEKSCQPQHF.